Each of the 25 T cell receptor beta chains below was sequenced from the same sample in a study of identical twins. TCRdb used MiXCR to reprocess the 5' RACE reads, holding one entry per CDR3 protein. This table has around 480,000 distinct CDR3 sequences, 14% appearing once. This sample also belongs to another study, concerning yellow fever vaccine responses in identical twins.

The sample taken for sequencing was CD4+ T cells sorted from blood. The receptors shown here come from a young woman in good health.

This clonotype came up a few times. The rearrangement uses TRBV20-1 and TRBJ2-5, with TRBD1 identical over 7 bases. Germline CDR1 reads DFQATT; CDR2 reads SNEGSKA (reference sequence). Germline trimming cut 0 bases from V and 1 base from J; bases unmatched to any gene: 8. The CDR3 runs 16 residues. The CDR3 here is CSARDSRTGTQETQYF. The CDR3 DNA is TGCAGTGCTAGAGATTCAAGGACAGGAACCCAAGAGACCCAGTACTTC.

This clonotype has more than one count but fewer than ten. This chain links TRBV2 with TRBJ1-2; 9 nucleotides agree with TRBD1. CDR1 and CDR2 (germline): SNHLY, FYNNEI. V was pared by 6 bases and J by 4 bases, with 12 bases of the junction left unmatched. This CDR3 is 16 amino acids long. CDR3 sequence reads: CASRGATGGESYGYTF. CDR3 sequence (DNA): TGTGCCAGCAGAGGCGCTACAGGGGGCGAAAGCTATGGCTACACCTTC.

This clonotype occurred once. The chain joins TRBV12-3 or TRBV12-4 to TRBJ2-3; D remains unclear. V lost 2 bases, J lost 4 bases, and 10 bases lay in between. The CDR3 is made up of 14 amino acids. The CDR3 reads CASSLSHPSDTQYF. CDR3 nucleotides: TGTGCCAGCAGTTTAAGCCACCCTTCAGATACGCAGTATTTT.

This clonotype was detected many times. The chain recombines TRBV20-1 with TRBJ2-4; possible D gene TRBD1, 6 bases. There are 13 residues in the CDR3. The V end lost 6 bases, the J end lost 5 bases, and 14 bases lay between the germline ends. Germline CDR1 reads DFQATT; CDR2 reads SNEGSKA (reference sequence). The CDR3 nucleotides are TGCAGTGCCCTTAGGGGGATAGAAAACATTCAGTACTTC. This encodes CSALRGIENIQYF.

CDR3 protein: CASRIQALTSDPEQFF. In DNA form, the CDR3 reads TGTGCCAGCAGGATACAAGCCCTAACTAGCGATCCTGAGCAGTTCTTC. The chain links TRBV28 to TRBJ2-1; TRBD2 aligns across 7 bases. Germline V gene lookup returns CDR1 MDHEN and CDR2 SYDVKM. The J segment lost 9 bases and the V segment lost 6 bases, leaving 17 bases of the junction unmatched. The CDR3 spans 16 residues.

The V and J genes are TRBV6-5 and TRBJ1-3; unclear D gene. Trimming removed 3 bases from V and 9 bases from J, with 21 bases in between. This CDR3 spans 16 amino acids. CDR1 and CDR2 from the germline V gene are MNHEY and SVGAGI. The CDR3 region is CASSYRGSPSWSTIYF. The CDR3 nucleotides read TGTGCCAGCAGTTATCGAGGCTCTCCCTCGTGGAGCACCATATATTTT.

The V and J genes are TRBV5-1 and TRBJ2-3; 7 nucleotides align to TRBD1. Unmatched junction bases numbered 11, after V lost 0 bases and J lost 4 bases. This CDR3 has 17 amino acids. Germline values: CDR1 SGHRS, CDR2 YFSETQ. The CDR3 region is CASSLAMILGTADTQYF. CDR3 coding DNA: TGCGCCAGCAGCTTGGCGATGATCCTGGGGACAGCAGATACGCAGTATTTT.

CDR3 in amino acids: CASSSLLGQGLYNEQFF. DNA for the CDR3: TGTGCCAGCAGCTCCCTTTTGGGACAGGGGCTTTACAATGAGCAGTTCTTC. V usage is TRBV11-1 and J usage is TRBJ2-1; TRBD1 aligns across 10 bases. The ends lost 4 bases at V and 4 bases at J; junction bases unmatched: 10. The CDR3 is made up of 17 amino acids. The germline gives CDR1 SGHAT, CDR2 FQDESV (reference sequence).

This clonotype came up a few times. The J gene is TRBJ2-7, the V gene TRBV7-2; 7 bases agree with TRBD1. The CDR3 has 15 residues. Germline lookup yields CDR1 SGHTA and CDR2 FQGNSA. V shed 5 bases and J 4 bases; nucleotides not matched to a gene: 11. CDR3 bases: TGTGCCAGCAGCCCAGACGGACTGACAGGGTACGAGCAGTACTTC. Its protein is CASSPDGLTGYEQYF.

This chain uses TRBV2 with TRBJ2-1; D gene unclear. V lost 6 bases, J lost 1 base, and 13 bases lay in between. In germline, CDR1 is SNHLY, CDR2 FYNNEI. This CDR3 region has 15 residues. CDR3 nucleotides: TGTGCCAGCAGGAAGACTGCCGAATCCTACAATGAGCAGTTCTTC. Translation: CASRKTAESYNEQFF. Filled out from reference TRBV2 and TRBJ2-1, the complete variable domain reads EPEVTQTPSHQVTQMGQEVILRCVPISNHLYFYWYRQILGQKVEFLVSFYNNEISEKSEIFDDQFSVERPDGSNFTLKIRSTKLEDSAMYFCASRKTAESYNEQFFGPGTRLTVL.

The chain joins TRBV28 to TRBJ2-3; possibly TRBD2 for D (6 bases). Trimming removed 1 base from V and 4 bases from J, with 12 bases in between. The CDR3 has 15 residues. Germline V CDR1 and CDR2: MDHEN, SYDVKM. This CDR3 reads CASSLSGASPDTQYF. As DNA, the CDR3 is TGTGCCAGCAGTTTATCGGGAGCTTCCCCAGATACGCAGTATTTT.

This clonotype has a handful of counts. The V and J genes are TRBV10-1 and TRBJ2-5; D may correspond to TRBD1 or TRBD2 (5 bases each). In germline, CDR1 is WNHNN, CDR2 SYGVQD (reference sequence). V lost 8 bases, J lost 2 bases, and 24 bases lay in between. This CDR3 comprises 17 residues. The CDR3 region has the DNA TGCGCCAGCGGACCGGGACCGTCAGCGAGGCCTCAAGAGACCCAGTACTTC. This encodes CASGPGPSARPQETQYF.

This clonotype was counted between two and nine times. The J gene is TRBJ2-7, the V gene TRBV7-9; the D call may be TRBD1 or TRBD2 (5 bases each). CDR3 length equals 13 residues. V lost 5 bases and J lost 6, with 14 bases in between. CDR1 and CDR2 (germline): SEHNR, FQNEAQ (reference sequence). This chain's CDR3 is CASSPGTSVEQYF. The CDR3 DNA reads as TGTGCCAGCAGCCCCGGGACCTCCGTCGAGCAGTACTTC.

The chain is built from TRBV20-1 and TRBJ2-1; 7 bases align to TRBD2. V gave up 4 bases and J gave up 2 bases; unmatched junction bases: 14. In germline, CDR1 is DFQATT, CDR2 SNEGSKA (reference sequence). The length of the CDR3 is 17 residues. This chain's CDR3 is CSATVPSGVVPYNEQFF. The CDR3 DNA reads as TGCAGTGCTACTGTACCTAGCGGAGTCGTACCCTACAATGAGCAGTTCTTC.

The sample holds a few counts of this clonotype. The CDR3 region has the DNA TGCAGCGTTGTTGGAGCGGGGGGTAAGATTTACAATGAGCAGTTCTTC. Its translation is CSVVGAGGKIYNEQFF. This chain connects TRBV29-1 to TRBJ2-1; 9 bases agree with TRBD2. The CDR3 contains 16 residues. J gave up 4 bases and V 4 bases, and 11 bases lay outside the gene matches. Per germline, CDR1 SQVTM and CDR2 ANQGSEA.

This clonotype was seen many times. The V and J genes are TRBV5-1 and TRBJ2-5; D not resolved. The CDR3 totals 13 residues. Trimming took off 2 bases at V and 2 bases at J, with 7 bases between the two ends. Germline V gene lookup returns CDR1 SGHRS and CDR2 YFSETQ. This CDR3 is CASSLNVQETQYF. DNA for the CDR3: TGCGCCAGCAGCTTAAATGTACAAGAGACCCAGTACTTC.

There are a few counts of this clonotype. The genes are TRBV3-1 and TRBJ1-6, with D unclear. Trimming removed 5 bases at V and 13 bases at J, with 12 bases between. Germline values: CDR1 LGHDT, CDR2 YNNKEL (reference sequence). The CDR3 totals 12 residues. The CDR3, as DNA: TGTGCCAGCAGCAGGGATCGGTCCCCCCTCCACTTT. It is translated as CASSRDRSPLHF.

Of note for this clonotype: Its ends do not fully match the called genes, so a read error is possible. The CDR3 region is CASSFNEGGEQYF. The CDR3 DNA reads as TGTGCTAGCAGCTTTAATGAGGGAGGCGAGCAGTACTTC. V gene TRBV7-7 combines with J gene TRBJ2-7; possible D gene TRBD2, 6 bases. Per germline, CDR1 SSHAT and CDR2 FNYEAQ (reference sequence). The CDR3 consists of 13 residues.

This clonotype was seen more than once but under ten times. The CDR3 DNA follows: TGCGCCAGCAAGGTAGCGGTGGGGACAGATACGCAGTATTTT. It translates to CASKVAVGTDTQYF. V usage is TRBV5-1 and J usage is TRBJ2-3, with a possible D match to TRBD2 (6 bases). V lost 6 bases to trimming and J lost 3 bases, with 14 bases between them. The CDR3 is 14 residues long. Germline V gene data show CDR1 as SGHRS and CDR2 as YFSETQ.

Only a few counts were recorded for this clonotype. This chain links TRBV6-1 with TRBJ2-3; TRBD2 matches at 11 bases. CDR1 MNHNS and CDR2 SASEGT come from the germline V gene. V shed 4 bases and J 1 base; nucleotides not matched to a gene: 10. The CDR3 length is 18 residues. As DNA, the CDR3 is TGTGCCAGCAGTGGCGGGACTAGCGGAGGACCGCGCACAGATACGCAGTATTTT. Translated: CASSGGTSGGPRTDTQYF.

The chain couples TRBV6-5 to TRBJ2-7; D unresolved. The CDR3 totals 15 residues. Germline values: CDR1 MNHEY, CDR2 SVGAGI. The germline V and J ends were trimmed by 2 bases and 4 bases, with 15 bases remaining between them. Here the CDR3 DNA reads TGTGCCAGCAGTTACGCCACTCCCGACCTTTACGAGCAGTACTTC. It encodes CASSYATPDLYEQYF.

The rearrangement uses TRBV29-1 and TRBJ1-2; no reliable D call. V lost 6 bases and J lost 4, with 9 bases in between. In germline, CDR1 is SQVTM, CDR2 ANQGSEA. The CDR3 runs to 11 residues. CDR3 DNA: TGCAGCGTAAGGAGTGGCTATGGCTACACCTTC. It yields the protein CSVRSGYGYTF.

This clonotype was seen repeatedly, ten times or more. The chain couples TRBV25-1 to TRBJ2-5, with D unresolved. CDR1 is MGHDK, CDR2 SYGVNS, per germline. The CDR3 is 13 residues long. V lost 3 bases and J 2 bases, leaving 7 bases between the germline ends. Here the CDR3 reads CASSDYPQETQYF. In DNA form, the CDR3 reads TGTGCCAGCAGTGACTACCCTCAAGAGACCCAGTACTTC.

The V and J genes are TRBV5-1 and TRBJ1-1; 11 positions agree with TRBD1. The CDR3 contains 14 residues. J was trimmed by 10 bases and V by 0 bases; bases with no gene match: 5. The V gene's germline CDR1 is SGHRS and CDR2 YFSETQ. As DNA, the CDR3 is TGCGCCAGCAGCTTGGCCCTGGGACAGGGGGTAGCTTTCTTT. Protein: CASSLALGQGVAFF.

The V gene is TRBV5-1, the J gene TRBJ2-2; 12 nucleotides align to TRBD1. Germline lookup yields CDR1 SGHRS and CDR2 YFSETQ. The CDR3 sequence is 18 residues long. After removal of 0 bases from V and 6 bases from J, the junction contained 9 bases not matched to a gene. The CDR3 reads CASSLVGTGGRDSGELFF. DNA for the CDR3: TGCGCCAGCAGCTTGGTAGGGACAGGGGGCCGGGATTCCGGGGAGCTGTTTTTT.